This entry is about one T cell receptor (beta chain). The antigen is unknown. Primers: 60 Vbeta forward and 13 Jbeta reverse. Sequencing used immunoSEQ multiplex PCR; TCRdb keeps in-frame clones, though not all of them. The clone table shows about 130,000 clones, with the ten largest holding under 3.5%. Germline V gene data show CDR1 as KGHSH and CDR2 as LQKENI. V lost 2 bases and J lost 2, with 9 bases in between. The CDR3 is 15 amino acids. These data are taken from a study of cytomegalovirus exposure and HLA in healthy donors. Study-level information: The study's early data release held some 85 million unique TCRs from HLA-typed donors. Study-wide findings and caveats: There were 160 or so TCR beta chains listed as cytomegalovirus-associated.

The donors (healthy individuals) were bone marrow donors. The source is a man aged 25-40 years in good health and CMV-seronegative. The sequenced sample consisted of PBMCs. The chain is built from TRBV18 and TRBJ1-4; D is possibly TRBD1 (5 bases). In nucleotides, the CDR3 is TGTGCCAGCTCACCATCTAGGGGCACTAATGAAAAACTGTTTTTT. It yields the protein CASSPSRGTNEKLFF.